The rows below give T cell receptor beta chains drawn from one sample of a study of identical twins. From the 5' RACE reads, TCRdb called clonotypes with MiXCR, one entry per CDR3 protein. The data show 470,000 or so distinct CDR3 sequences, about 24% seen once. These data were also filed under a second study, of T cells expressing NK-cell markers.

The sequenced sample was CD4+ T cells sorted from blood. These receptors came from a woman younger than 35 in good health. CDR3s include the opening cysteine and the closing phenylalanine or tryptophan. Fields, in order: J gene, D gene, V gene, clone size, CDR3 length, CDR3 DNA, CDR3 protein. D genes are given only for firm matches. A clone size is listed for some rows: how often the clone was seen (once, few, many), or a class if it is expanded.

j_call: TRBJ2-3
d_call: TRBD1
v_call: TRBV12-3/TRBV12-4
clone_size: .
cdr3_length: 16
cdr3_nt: TGTGCCAGCAGTTTAGGGACAGGGATATTGCAAGGTACGCAGTATTTT
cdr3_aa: CASSLGTGILQGTQYF

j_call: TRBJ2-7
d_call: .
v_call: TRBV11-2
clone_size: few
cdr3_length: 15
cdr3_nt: TGTGCCAGCAGCCCCGGGTACCGGAGCTCCTACGAGCAGTACTTC
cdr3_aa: CASSPGYRSSYEQYF

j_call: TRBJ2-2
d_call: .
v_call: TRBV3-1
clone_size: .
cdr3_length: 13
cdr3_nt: TGTGCCAGCAGCCAAGCTCCCACCGGGGAGCTGTTTTTT
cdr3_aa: CASSQAPTGELFF

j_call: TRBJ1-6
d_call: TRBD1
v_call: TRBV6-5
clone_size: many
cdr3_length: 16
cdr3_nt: TGTGCCAGCAGTTACCTCGCCACAGGGGACAGTTCACCCCTCCACTTT
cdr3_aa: CASSYLATGDSSPLHF

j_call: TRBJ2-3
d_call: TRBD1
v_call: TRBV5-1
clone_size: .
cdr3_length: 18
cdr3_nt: TGCGCCAGCATGGGGACAGGGCTTAGCAGGGATACCACAGATACGCAGTATTTT
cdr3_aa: CASMGTGLSRDTTDTQYF

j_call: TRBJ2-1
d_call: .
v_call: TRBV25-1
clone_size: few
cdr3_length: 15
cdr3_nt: TGTGCCAGCGGCGGGTCTCGCGGGTCCTACAATGAGCAGTTCTTC
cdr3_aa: CASGGSRGSYNEQFF

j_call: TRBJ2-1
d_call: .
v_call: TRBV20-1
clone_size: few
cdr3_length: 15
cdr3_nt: TGCAGTGCTAGAAGGTCGAGGAGCTCCTACAATGAGCAGTTCTTC
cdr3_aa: CSARRSRSSYNEQFF

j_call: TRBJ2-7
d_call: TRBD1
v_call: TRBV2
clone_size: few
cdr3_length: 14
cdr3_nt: TGTGCCAGCAGGGACGCGACAGGGTCGGACGAGCAGTACTTC
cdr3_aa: CASRDATGSDEQYF

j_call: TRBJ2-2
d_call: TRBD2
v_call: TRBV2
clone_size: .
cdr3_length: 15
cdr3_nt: TGTGCCAGCAGTGAATTACTAGCGGGGCCCGGGGAGCTGTTTTTT
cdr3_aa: CASSELLAGPGELFF

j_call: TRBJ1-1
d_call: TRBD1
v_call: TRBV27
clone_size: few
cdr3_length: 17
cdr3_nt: TGTGCCAGCAGTTTATTCTCACCAGGGGGAGGGGACACTGAAGCTTTCTTT
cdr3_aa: CASSLFSPGGGDTEAFF

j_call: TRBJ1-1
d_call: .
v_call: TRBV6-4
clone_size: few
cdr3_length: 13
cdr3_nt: TGTGCCAGCAGTGACGAGATGAACACTGAAGCTTTCTTT
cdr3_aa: CASSDEMNTEAFF

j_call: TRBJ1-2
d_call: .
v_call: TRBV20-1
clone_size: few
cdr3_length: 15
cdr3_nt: TGCAGTGCTAGAGCAAACCAACCGCCTAACTATGGCTACACCTTC
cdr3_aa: CSARANQPPNYGYTF

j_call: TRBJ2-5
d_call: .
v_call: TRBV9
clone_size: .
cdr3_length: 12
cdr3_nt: TGTGCCAGCAGCGTAGTTGATGGAATCCAGTACTTC
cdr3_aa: CASSVVDGIQYF

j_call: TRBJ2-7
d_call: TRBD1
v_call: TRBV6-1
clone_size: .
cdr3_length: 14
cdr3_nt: TGTGCCAGCAAAACCGGGACAGAGACCTACGAGCAGTACTTC
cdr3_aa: CASKTGTETYEQYF

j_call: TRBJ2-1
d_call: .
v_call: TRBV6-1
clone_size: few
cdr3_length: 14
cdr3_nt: TGTGCCAGCTCGATAATACATTCAAGGGGTGAGCAGTTCTTC
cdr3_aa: CASSIIHSRGEQFF

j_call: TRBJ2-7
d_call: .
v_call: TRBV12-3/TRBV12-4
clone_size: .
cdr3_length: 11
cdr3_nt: TGTGCCAGCAGCACAGGCGGGTCGCAGTACTTC
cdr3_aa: CASSTGGSQYF

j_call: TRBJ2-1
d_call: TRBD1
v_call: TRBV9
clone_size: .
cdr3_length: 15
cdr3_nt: TGTGCCAGCAGCGAAGGGACAGGGCGTGGGTATGAGCAGTTCTTC
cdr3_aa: CASSEGTGRGYEQFF

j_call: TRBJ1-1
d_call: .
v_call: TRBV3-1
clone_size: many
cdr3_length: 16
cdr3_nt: TGTGCCAGCAGCACCCGGGCCTCGCTCTTTAACACTGAAGCTTTCTTT
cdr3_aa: CASSTRASLFNTEAFF

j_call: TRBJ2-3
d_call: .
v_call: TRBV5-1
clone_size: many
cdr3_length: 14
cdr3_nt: TGCGCCAGCAGCTTAACAGTTAGCACAGATACGCAGTATTTT
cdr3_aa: CASSLTVSTDTQYF

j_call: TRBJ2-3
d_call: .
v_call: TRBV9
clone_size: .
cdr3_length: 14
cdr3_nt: TGTGCCAGCAGCGTAGAGTCTAGCTCAGATACGCAGTATTTT
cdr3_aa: CASSVESSSDTQYF

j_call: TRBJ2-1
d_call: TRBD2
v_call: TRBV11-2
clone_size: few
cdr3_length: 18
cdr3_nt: TGTGCCAGCAGCTTAAGGTTCCGGGGCGGGGGGTTTTACAATGAGCAGTTCTTC
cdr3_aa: CASSLRFRGGGFYNEQFF

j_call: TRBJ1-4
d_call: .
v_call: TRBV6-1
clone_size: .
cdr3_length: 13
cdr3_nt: TGTGCCAGCAGGCCCGGTGGGGATGGAAAACTGTTTTTT
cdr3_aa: CASRPGGDGKLFF

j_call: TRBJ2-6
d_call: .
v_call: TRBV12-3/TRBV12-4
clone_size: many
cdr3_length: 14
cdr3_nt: TGTGCCAGCAGCCTGGGGACTGGGGCCAACGTCCTGACTTTC
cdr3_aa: CASSLGTGANVLTF

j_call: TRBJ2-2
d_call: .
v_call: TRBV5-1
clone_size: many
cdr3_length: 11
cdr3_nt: TGCGCCAGCAGAGACACCGGGGAGCTGTTTTTT
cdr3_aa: CASRDTGELFF

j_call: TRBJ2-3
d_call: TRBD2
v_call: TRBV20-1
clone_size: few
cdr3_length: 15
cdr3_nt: TGCAGTGCTTCCGGGACTAGCGGAGCAATAGATACGCAGTATTTT
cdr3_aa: CSASGTSGAIDTQYF

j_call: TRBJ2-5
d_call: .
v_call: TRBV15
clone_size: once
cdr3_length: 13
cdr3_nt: TGTGCCACCAGGGTAGGGCGCTTGGAGACCCAGTACTTC
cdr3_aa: CATRVGRLETQYF

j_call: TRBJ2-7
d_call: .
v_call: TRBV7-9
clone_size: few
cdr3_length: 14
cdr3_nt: TGTGCCAGCAGCTTAGCTCGGCGAAGCTACGAGCAGTACTTC
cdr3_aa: CASSLARRSYEQYF

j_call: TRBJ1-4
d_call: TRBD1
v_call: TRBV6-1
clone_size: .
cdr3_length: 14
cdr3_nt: TGTGCCAGCGGACCCGGACAGGTTCGGGAAAAACTGTTTTTT
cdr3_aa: CASGPGQVREKLFF

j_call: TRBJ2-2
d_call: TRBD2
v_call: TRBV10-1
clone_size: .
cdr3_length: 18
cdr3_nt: TGCGCCAGCGGACCCAGGACTAGCGGGAGGATCGACACCGGGGAGCTGTTTTTT
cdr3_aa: CASGPRTSGRIDTGELFF

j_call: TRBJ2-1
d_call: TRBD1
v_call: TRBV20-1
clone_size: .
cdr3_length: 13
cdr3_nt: TGCAGTTTACAGGGGGACTCAGACAATGAGCAGTTCTTC
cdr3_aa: CSLQGDSDNEQFF

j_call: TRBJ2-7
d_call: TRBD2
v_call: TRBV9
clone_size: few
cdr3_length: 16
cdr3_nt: TGTGCCAGCAGCGCCCGGACTAGCGGGGGGGTCTACGAGCAGTACTTC
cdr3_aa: CASSARTSGGVYEQYF

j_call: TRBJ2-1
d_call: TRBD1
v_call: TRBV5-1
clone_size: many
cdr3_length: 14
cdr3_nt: TGCGCCAGCAGCTTGGATAGGGGGCGAGATGAGCAGTTCTTC
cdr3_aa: CASSLDRGRDEQFF

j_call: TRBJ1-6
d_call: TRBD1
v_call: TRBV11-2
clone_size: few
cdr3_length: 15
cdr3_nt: TGTGCCAGCAGCTTAGAGACAGGGTCGAATTCACCCCTCCACTTT
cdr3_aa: CASSLETGSNSPLHF

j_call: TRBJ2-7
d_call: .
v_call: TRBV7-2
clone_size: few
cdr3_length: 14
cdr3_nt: TGTGCCAGCAGCGACGCCGGGACCTCCTACGAGCAGTACTTC
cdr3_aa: CASSDAGTSYEQYF

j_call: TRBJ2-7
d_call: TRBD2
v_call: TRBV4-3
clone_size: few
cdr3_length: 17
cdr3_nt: TGCGCCAGCAGCCAAGACCTCCCTAGCGGGAGGGCCCGTGAGCAGTACTTC
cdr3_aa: CASSQDLPSGRAREQYF

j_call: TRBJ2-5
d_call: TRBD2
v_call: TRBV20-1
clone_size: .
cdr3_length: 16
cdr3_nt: TGCAGTGCTAGACCACCTAGCGGGGGGGCAAGAGAGACCCAGTACTTC
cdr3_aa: CSARPPSGGARETQYF

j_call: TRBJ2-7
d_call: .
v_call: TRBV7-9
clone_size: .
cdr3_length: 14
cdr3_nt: TGTGCCAGCAGCCACCGGGATACAACCTACGAGCAGTACTTC
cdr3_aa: CASSHRDTTYEQYF

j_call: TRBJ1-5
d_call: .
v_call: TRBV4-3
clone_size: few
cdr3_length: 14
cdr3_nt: TGCGCCAGCAGCGATCAGATAGGAAATCAGCCCCAGCATTTT
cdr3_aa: CASSDQIGNQPQHF

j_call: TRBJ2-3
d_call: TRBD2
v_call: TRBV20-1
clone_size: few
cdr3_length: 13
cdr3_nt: TGCAGTGGCCTAGCGGGGAGAACAGATACGCAGTATTTT
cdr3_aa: CSGLAGRTDTQYF

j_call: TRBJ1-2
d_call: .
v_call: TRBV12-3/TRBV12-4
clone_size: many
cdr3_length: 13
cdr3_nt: TGTGCCAGCAGCTACAGGGCTAACTATGGCTACACCTTC
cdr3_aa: CASSYRANYGYTF

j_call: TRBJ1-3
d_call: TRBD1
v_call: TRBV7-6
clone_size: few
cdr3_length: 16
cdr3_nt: TGTGCCAGCAGCACAGGACAGGCCATCTCTGGAAACACCATATATTTT
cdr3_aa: CASSTGQAISGNTIYF